The clone carrying this T cell receptor (beta chain) occurred once. The antigen remains unidentified. The data belong to a study of T cell responses to AZD1222 COVID-19 vaccine. Whole-study context: The analysis combined second doses at about 4 or about 12 weeks. Study-wide results and limits: Spike was spanned by vaccine-associated CD4 TCRs, which were dominant at 160-218 and 743-854.

Germline-derived CDR1 and CDR2 are SGHRS and YFSETQ. CDR3 length: 15 amino acids. With V trimmed by 0 bases and J by 4 bases, 5 bases remained unmatched. Clones were sequenced by immunoSEQ multiplex PCR, and TCRdb holds only the in-frame ones, with some missing. Of around 130,000 clones in the sample, roughly 92% were seen once. This TCR derives from an adult in good health. Source: peripheral blood, taken on day 0 of AZD1222 vaccination. The rearrangement joins TRBV5-1 to TRBJ2-3; 7 bases align to TRBD1. The CDR3 DNA is TGCGCCAGCAGCTTGGGGCAGGGGGTGGCAGATACGCAGTATTTT. Amino acid sequence: CASSLGQGVADTQYF.